This T cell receptor (beta chain) was sequenced for a study of Graves' ophthalmopathy and Graves' hyperthyroidism. Study in general: Peripheral blood was collected at initial diagnosis, before any treatment.

This clonotype was recorded many times. Its target is unknown. Other autoimmune diseases, uncontrolled infections, pregnancy or lactation led to the exclusion of patients. Germline V gene lookup returns CDR1 GTSNPN and CDR2 SVGIG (reference sequence). V dropped 2 bases and J dropped 5; count of bases not matched to a gene: 5. This CDR3 has 13 residues. The sequenced template was RNA, covering the TCR beta CDR3 region. An initial RT-PCR round employing HTBI primers preceded a second-round multiplex PCR. TCRdb passed the multiplex PCR reads through MiXCR, listing each CDR3 protein once. The sample contains over 200,000 distinct CDR3 sequences, roughly 29% of which appear only once. Findings and limits, study-wide: A 13-signature model separated ophthalmopathy from stable hyperthyroidism, approximately 87% sensitivity, 80% to 83% specificity.

The genes are TRBV30 and TRBJ1-1; 7 positions match TRBD1. Sequencing used peripheral blood. The receptor comes from a man between 50 and 59 years old with Graves' ophthalmopathy. Written as DNA, the CDR3 is TGTGCCTGGAGTCAGGGGGTGGGTACTGAAGCTTTCTTT. It is translated as CAWSQGVGTEAFF.